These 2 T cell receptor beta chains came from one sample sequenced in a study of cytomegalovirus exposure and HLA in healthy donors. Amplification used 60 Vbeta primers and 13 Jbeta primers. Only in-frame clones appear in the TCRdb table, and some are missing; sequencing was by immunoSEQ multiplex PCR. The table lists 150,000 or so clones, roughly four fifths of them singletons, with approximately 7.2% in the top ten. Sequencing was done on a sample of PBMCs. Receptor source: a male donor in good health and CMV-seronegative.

CDR3 DNA sequence: TGTGCCAGCAGCTTGAACGCGGTCTCGTATGGCTACACCTTC. This sequence encodes CASSLNAVSYGYTF. This sequence joins TRBV28 and TRBJ1-2, with D uncertain. The CDR3 spans 14 residues. CDR1 and CDR2 (germline): MDHEN, SYDVKM. Between the trimmed V and J ends, which lost 6 bases and 5 bases, there was a span of 16 bases.

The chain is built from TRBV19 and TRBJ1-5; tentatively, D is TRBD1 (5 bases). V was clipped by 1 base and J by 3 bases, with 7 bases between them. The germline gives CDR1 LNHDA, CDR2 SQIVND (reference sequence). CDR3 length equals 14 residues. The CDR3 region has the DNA TGTGCCAGTAGTATAGGGGGCGACAATCAGCCCCAGCATTTT. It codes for CASSIGGDNQPQHF.